One TCR beta chain is described in this entry. How the authors handled the data: Amplified reference gene primers provided the basis for estimating nucleated cell counts. Produced via immunoSEQ multiplex PCR; TCRdb's table is partial and in-frame only. The DNA gave D and trimming, while V, J and clone size come from that table. The sample records 48,000 or so clones, around 85% being singletons. The source of the sample is a study of blood T cell repertoires in COVID-19. Study context: T cells, B-cell-depleted T cells, or PBMCs provided the cDNA or gDNA that served as material.

Germline assignment: CDR1 SGHRS and CDR2 YFSETQ. With V trimmed by 4 bases and J by 7 bases, 29 bases remained unmatched. The CDR3 has 20 amino acids. V and J are TRBV5-1 and TRBJ2-7; 7 bases are a match to TRBD1. Sequenced input: peripheral blood. This clonotype was obtained from a woman aged 60-75 years with acute or convalescent COVID-19. The CDR3 reads CASSAGGLGQIISPRWEQYF. The CDR3 DNA is TGCGCCAGCAGCGCCGGAGGCCTGGGACAGATAATCAGCCCTCGCTGGGAGCAGTACTTC.